This T cell receptor beta chain was documented in a study of T-cell memory formation after mild COVID-19. Overall study context: Largely donor-specific sequence clusters came from a couple of donors. Study-level results: Some clones that responded were present in memory (sampled pre-infection), which suggests cross-reactive memory joined. Mostly located in CM and EM were contracting CD4+ clones, with contracting CD8+ clones located in EMRA. Clones contracting day 15 to 85 were balanced CD4/CD8; later expanders leaned CD4+.

In its sample, this clonotype was seen once. Its target is not known. This CDR3 region has 14 residues. Germline lookup yields CDR1 DFQATT and CDR2 SNEGSKA (reference sequence). Germline trimming cut 5 bases from V and 9 bases from J; bases unmatched to any gene: 15. TCRdb recomputed calls from the 5' RACE reads with MiXCR, one row per CDR3 protein. The sample has 190,000 or so distinct CDR3 sequences; about 22% are singletons. The sequence was obtained from an adult woman who had mild COVID-19 (a few samples of this study predate the infection). Cell type and time point are not known. The sequenced sample consisted of PBMCs or a T cell subset sorted from them (not recorded which). The V call is TRBV20-1, the J call TRBJ2-7; 8 bases fit TRBD2. Here the CDR3 DNA reads TGCAGTGCTGATGCCGGGACTAGAAAGTCTCGGCAGTACTTC. It codes for CSADAGTRKSRQYF.